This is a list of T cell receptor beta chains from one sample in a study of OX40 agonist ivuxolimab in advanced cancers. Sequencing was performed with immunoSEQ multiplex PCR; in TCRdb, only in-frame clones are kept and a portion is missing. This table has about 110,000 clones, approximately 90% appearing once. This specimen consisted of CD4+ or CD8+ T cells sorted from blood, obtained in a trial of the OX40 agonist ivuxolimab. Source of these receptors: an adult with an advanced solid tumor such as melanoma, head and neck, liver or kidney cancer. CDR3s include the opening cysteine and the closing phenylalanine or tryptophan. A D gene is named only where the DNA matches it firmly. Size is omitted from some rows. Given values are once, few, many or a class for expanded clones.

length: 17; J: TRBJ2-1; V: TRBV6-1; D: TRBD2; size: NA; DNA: TGTGCCAGCAGTGATCCCGGACTAGCGGGAGGGGACAATGAGCAGTTCTTC; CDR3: CASSDPGLAGGDNEQFF
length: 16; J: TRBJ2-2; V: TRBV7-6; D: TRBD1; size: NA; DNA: TGTGCCAGCAGCTTAGGGACAGGGGCGAACACCGGGGAGCTGTTTTTT; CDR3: CASSLGTGANTGELFF
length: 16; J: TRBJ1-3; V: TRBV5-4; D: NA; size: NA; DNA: TGTGCCAGCAGCGGCGGTGGGAAGAGCTCTGGAAACACCATATATTTT; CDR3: CASSGGGKSSGNTIYF
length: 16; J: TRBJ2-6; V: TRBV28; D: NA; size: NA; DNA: TGTGCCAGCAACCACGGAGTTGGCTCTGGGGCCAACGTCCTGACTTTC; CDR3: CASNHGVGSGANVLTF
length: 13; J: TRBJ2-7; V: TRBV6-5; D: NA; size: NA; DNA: TGTGCCAGCAGTTCCGGGCAGTCCTACGAGCAGTACTTC; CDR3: CASSSGQSYEQYF
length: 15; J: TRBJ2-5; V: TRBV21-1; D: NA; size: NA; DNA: TGTGCCAGCAGCTACCGGGACAGGGGGTCGGAGACCCAGTACTTC; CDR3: CASSYRDRGSETQYF
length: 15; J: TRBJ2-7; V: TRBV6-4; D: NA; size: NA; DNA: TGTGCCAGCAGCCCGATAGGGGGGAAAGGGGACGAGCAGTACTTC; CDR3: CASSPIGGKGDEQYF
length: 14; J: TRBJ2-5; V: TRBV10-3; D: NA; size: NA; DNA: TGTGCCATCAGAAAGGACTTCGAGGGGGAGACCCAGTACTTC; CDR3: CAIRKDFEGETQYF
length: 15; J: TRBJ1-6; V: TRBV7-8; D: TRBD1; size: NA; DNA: TGTGCCAGCAGCCCAGACAGGGCAGGAAACTCACCCCTCCACTTT; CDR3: CASSPDRAGNSPLHF
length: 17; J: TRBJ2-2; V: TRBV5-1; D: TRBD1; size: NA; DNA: TGCGCCAGCAGCTCGGATCCGGGACAGGGGGACACCGGGGAGCTGTTTTTT; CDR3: CASSSDPGQGDTGELFF
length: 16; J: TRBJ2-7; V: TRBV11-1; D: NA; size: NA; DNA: TGTGCCAGCAGCTTACTAGTCGGGGGCCCATTTTACGAGCAGTACTTC; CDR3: CASSLLVGGPFYEQYF
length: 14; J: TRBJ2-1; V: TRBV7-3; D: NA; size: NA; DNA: TGTGCCAGCAGCTTTCAGGGCTCTGACAATGAGCAGTTCTTC; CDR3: CASSFQGSDNEQFF
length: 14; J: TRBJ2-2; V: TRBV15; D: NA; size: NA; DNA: TGTGCCACCAGCAGAGATAAAAGCGCCGGGGAGCTGTTTTTT; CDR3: CATSRDKSAGELFF
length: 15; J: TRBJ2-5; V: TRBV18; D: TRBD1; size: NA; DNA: TGTGCCAGCTCACCCGCAGGGGGCTCAGAAGAGACCCAGTACTTC; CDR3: CASSPAGGSEETQYF
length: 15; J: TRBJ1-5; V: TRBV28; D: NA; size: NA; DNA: TGTGCCAGCAGTTTATGGGAGGGTGGCCATCAGCCCCAGCATTTT; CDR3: CASSLWEGGHQPQHF
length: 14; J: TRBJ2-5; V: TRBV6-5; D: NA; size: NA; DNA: TGTGCCAGCATGGGGGCAGGGGCAGTGGAGACCCAGTACTTC; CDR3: CASMGAGAVETQYF
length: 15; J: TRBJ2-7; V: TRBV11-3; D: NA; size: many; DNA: TGTGCCAGCAGCCCCATTTGGGGGTTTACAGACGAGCAGTACTTC; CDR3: CASSPIWGFTDEQYF
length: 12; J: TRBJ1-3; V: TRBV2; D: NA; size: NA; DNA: TGTGCCAGCAGGCGCTTCGGAAACACCATATATTTT; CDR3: CASRRFGNTIYF
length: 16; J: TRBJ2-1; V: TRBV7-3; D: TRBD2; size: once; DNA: TGTGCCAGCAGCTCCAACGGCGCTAGCGGGGGAAATGAGCAGTTCTTC; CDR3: CASSSNGASGGNEQFF
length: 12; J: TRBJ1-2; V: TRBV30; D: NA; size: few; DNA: TGTGCCTGGAGTGGGGGATCCTATGGCTACACCTTC; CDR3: CAWSGGSYGYTF
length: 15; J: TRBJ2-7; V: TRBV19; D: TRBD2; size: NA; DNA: TGTGCCAGTAGCTTAGCGGGAGGGGACCTGGCCGAGCAGTACTTC; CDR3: CASSLAGGDLAEQYF
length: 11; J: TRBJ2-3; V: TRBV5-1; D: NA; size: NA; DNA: TGCGCCAGCCTGTATTCAGATACGCAGTATTTT; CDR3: CASLYSDTQYF
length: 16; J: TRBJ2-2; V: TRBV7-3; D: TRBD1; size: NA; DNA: TGTGCCAGCAGCTTAAATCCAGGGGGCCTAGCTGGGGAGCTGTTTTTT; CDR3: CASSLNPGGLAGELFF
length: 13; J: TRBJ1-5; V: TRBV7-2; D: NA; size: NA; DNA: TGTGCCAGCAGCTTAGACCACCCCGGGCCCCAGCATTTT; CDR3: CASSLDHPGPQHF
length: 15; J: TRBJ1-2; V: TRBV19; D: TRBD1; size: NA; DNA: TGTGCAGCCTCATACGGGACAGGGGGCGACTATGGCTACACCTTC; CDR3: CAASYGTGGDYGYTF
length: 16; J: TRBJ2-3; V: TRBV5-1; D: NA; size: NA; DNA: TGCGCCAGCAGCTTGGGGACTGGCCCTATTTTGAATACGCAGTATTTT; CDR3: CASSLGTGPILNTQYF
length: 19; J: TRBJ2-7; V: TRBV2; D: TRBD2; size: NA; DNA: TGTGCCAGCAGCGTACCTGGGACTAGCGGGAGTACCACCTCCTACGAGCAGTACTTC; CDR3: CASSVPGTSGSTTSYEQYF
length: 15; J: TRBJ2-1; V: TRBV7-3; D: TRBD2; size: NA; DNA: TGTGCCAGCAGCTTCGGGCTAGCGGAAAACAATGAGCAGTTCTTC; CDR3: CASSFGLAENNEQFF
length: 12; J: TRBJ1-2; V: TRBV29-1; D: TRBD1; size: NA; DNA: TGCAGCGTTGAAGGACAGGGCTATGGCTACACCTTC; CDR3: CSVEGQGYGYTF
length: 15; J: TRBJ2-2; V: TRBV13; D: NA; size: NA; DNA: TGTGCCAGCAGCCTAAGAAAGGGTCAGGGTGGGGAGCTGTTTTTT; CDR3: CASSLRKGQGGELFF
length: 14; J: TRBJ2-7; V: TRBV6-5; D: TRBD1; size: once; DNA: TGTGCCAGCAGTTACTCAGGGGGCTACTACGAGCAGTACTTC; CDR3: CASSYSGGYYEQYF
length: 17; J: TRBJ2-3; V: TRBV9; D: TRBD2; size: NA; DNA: TGTGCCAGCAGCACTCTTAAGGGAGCGGGAGGGACAGATACGCAGTATTTT; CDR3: CASSTLKGAGGTDTQYF
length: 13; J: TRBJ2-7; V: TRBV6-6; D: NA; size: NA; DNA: TGTGCCAGCAGTAAGCCCACCGGAGGCGAGCAGTACTTC; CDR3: CASSKPTGGEQYF
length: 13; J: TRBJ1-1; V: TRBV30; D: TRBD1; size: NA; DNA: TGTGCCTCCCAGACAGGGGGGAACACTGAAGCTTTCTTT; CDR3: CASQTGGNTEAFF
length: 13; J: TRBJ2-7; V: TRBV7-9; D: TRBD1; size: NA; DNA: TGTGCCAGCACTTCAGACAGGGATTACGAGCAGTACTTC; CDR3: CASTSDRDYEQYF
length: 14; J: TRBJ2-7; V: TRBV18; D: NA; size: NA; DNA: TGTGCCAGCTCAACCGGCGGGTTCCCCTACGAGCAGTACTTC; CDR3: CASSTGGFPYEQYF
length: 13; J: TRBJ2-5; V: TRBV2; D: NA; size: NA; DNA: TGTGCCAGCAGCGTGATTTTAAGGGAGACCCAGTACTTC; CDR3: CASSVILRETQYF
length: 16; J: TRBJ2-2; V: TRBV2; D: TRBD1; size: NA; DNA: TGTGCCAGCAGTGGAGTAGGGGGCGCGAACACCGGGGAGCTGTTTTTT; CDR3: CASSGVGGANTGELFF
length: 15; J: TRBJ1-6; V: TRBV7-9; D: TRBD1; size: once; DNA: TGTGCCAGCAGCTTAGGCGGACAGGGCGACTCACCCCTCCACTTT; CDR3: CASSLGGQGDSPLHF
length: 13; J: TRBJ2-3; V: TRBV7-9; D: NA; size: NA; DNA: TGTGCCAGCAGCGCCGGGAGCACAGATACGCAGTATTTT; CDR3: CASSAGSTDTQYF
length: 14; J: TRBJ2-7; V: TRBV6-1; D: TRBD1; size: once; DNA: TGTGCCAGCCTTGGAGGACAGGGGGCCCACGAGCAGTACTTC; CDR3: CASLGGQGAHEQYF
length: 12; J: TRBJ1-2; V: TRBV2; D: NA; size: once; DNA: TGTGCCAGCACCGACGGGGGCGATGGCTACACCTTC; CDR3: CASTDGGDGYTF
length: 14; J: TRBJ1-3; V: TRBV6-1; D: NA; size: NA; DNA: TGTGCCAGCAGCGCTAAGTTGTCTGGAAACACCATATATTTT; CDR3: CASSAKLSGNTIYF
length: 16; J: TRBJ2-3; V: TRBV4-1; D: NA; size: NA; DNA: TGCGCCAGCAGCCAAGGTGACTACCGATTCACAGATACGCAGTATTTT; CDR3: CASSQGDYRFTDTQYF
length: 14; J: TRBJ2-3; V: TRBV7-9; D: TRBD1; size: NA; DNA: TGTGCCAGCAGGCCTCGGACCGGACAGGGGACGCAGTATTTT; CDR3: CASRPRTGQGTQYF
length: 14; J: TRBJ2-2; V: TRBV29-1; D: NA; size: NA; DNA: TGCAGCGTTGCCCGGGGGCGCGACACCGGGGAGCTGTTTTTT; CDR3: CSVARGRDTGELFF
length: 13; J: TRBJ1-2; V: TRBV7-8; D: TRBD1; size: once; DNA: TGTGCCAGCAGCTCGACAGGGGCAGGAGGCTACACCTTC; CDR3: CASSSTGAGGYTF
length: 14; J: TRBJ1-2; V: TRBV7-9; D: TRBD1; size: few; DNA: TGTGCCAGCAGCTTTATCGACAGGGAGTATGGCTACACCTTC; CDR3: CASSFIDREYGYTF
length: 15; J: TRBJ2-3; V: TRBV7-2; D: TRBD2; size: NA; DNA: TGTGCCAGCAAGGGCGGGGGAACTAGCACAGATACGCAGTATTTT; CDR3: CASKGGGTSTDTQYF
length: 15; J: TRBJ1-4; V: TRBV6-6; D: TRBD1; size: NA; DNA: TGTGCCAGCAGTAAGAGGGGGCAGGCTAATGAAAAACTGTTTTTT; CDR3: CASSKRGQANEKLFF
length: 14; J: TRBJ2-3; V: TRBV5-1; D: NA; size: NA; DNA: TGCGCCAGCAGCTTGGGGGCAGTCCCAGATACGCAGTATTTT; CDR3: CASSLGAVPDTQYF
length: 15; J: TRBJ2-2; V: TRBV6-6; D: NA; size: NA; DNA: TGTGCCAGCAGTAAGGGACCCGCGAACACCGGGGAGCTGTTTTTT; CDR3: CASSKGPANTGELFF
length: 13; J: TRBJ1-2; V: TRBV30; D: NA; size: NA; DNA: TGTGCCCGACGGGGCAGGGGTAACTATGGCTACACCTTC; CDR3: CARRGRGNYGYTF